These 11 T cell receptor beta chains originate from one sample sequenced in a study of CD8 T cells in ankylosing spondylitis. TCRdb analysed the 5' RACE reads with MiXCR anew, one entry per CDR3 protein. This table has about 160,000 distinct CDR3 sequences, about 17% appearing once. The specimen sequenced was blood, either unsorted or a sorted T cell fraction (not recorded which). The receptors originated from a male donor with ankylosing spondylitis or in good health (not recorded which).

This clonotype was seen ten or more times. The chain combines TRBV6-5 with TRBJ2-5, with 8 positions matching TRBD2. The CDR3 runs to 15 residues. Germline-derived CDR1 and CDR2 are MNHEY and SVGAGI. Trimming at V came to 2 bases and at J to 5 bases, leaving 7 bases not matched to a gene. The CDR3 nucleotides read TGTGCCAGCAGTTACACCCGGACTAGCCCCGAGACCCAGTACTTC. Translation gives CASSYTRTSPETQYF.

This chain links TRBV24-1 with TRBJ2-4, with unresolved D. The CDR3 loop spans 14 amino acids. Trimming left V 2 bases short and J 0 bases short, with 4 bases between. The germline V gene has CDR1 KGHDR and CDR2 SFDVKD. The chain's CDR3 is CATSDSTAKNIQYF. In nucleotides, the CDR3 is TGTGCCACCAGTGATTCCACAGCCAAAAACATTCAGTACTTC.

This clonotype showed up just a few times. The rearrangement joins TRBV3-1 to TRBJ2-7, with 12 positions matching TRBD2. V lost 4 bases, J lost 6 bases, and 7 bases stayed unmatched. The CDR3 contains 15 residues. The germline V gene has CDR1 LGHDT and CDR2 YNNKEL (reference sequence). Here the CDR3 DNA reads TGTGCCAGCAGCCCAGGACTAGCGGGGATTGTCGAGCAGTACTTC. Its protein is CASSPGLAGIVEQYF.

V usage is TRBV24-1 and J usage is TRBJ2-5; D gene unclear. Per the germline V gene, CDR1 is KGHDR and CDR2 is SFDVKD. CDR3 length: 12 amino acids. Between the trimmed V and J ends, which lost 5 bases and 1 base, there was a span of 4 bases. CDR3 region: CATSGGQETQYF. In DNA, the CDR3 is TGTGCCACCAGTGGTGGCCAAGAGACCCAGTACTTC.

The chain recombines TRBV7-2 with TRBJ2-1; either TRBD1 or TRBD2 may fit D (5 bases each). Germline CDR1 reads SGHTA; CDR2 reads FQGNSA. The CDR3 sequence is 14 residues long. Deletions cut 0 bases from V and 7 bases from J, with 10 bases between. The CDR3 is CASSLAFGTNEQFF. The CDR3 nucleotides are TGTGCCAGCAGCTTAGCTTTCGGGACGAATGAGCAGTTCTTC.

This clonotype has a handful of counts. V usage is TRBV10-3 and J usage is TRBJ2-1, with TRBD2 identical over 15 bases. V was pared by 4 bases and J by 0 bases, with 7 bases of the junction left unmatched. The CDR3 has 19 residues. CDR1 and CDR2 from the germline V gene are ENHRY and SYGVKD. The CDR3 region is CAISATGTSGRSSYNEQFF. The CDR3 DNA sequence: TGTGCCATCAGTGCGACCGGGACTAGCGGGAGGAGCTCCTACAATGAGCAGTTCTTC.

This chain uses TRBV6-5 with TRBJ1-5; the D is unclear. The germline gives CDR1 MNHEY, CDR2 SVGAGI. The CDR3 is 13 amino acids. The V gene lost 10 bases and the J gene lost 2 bases, with 12 bases spanning the gap. The CDR3 bases are TGTGCCATCGCTCGAGGTCGCAATCAGCCCCAGCATTTT. Amino acids: CAIARGRNQPQHF.

In this sample, this clonotype turned up many times. V is TRBV6-1 and J is TRBJ2-1, with TRBD2 matching over 10 bases. Germline lookup yields CDR1 MNHNS and CDR2 SASEGT. The CDR3 is 16 residues long. The trim removed 6 bases at V and 6 bases at J, leaving 11 bases unmatched. The CDR3 nucleotides read TGTGCCAGCAGGGAATACGGGACTAGCGTGGGCAATGAGCAGTTCTTC. Translation gives CASREYGTSVGNEQFF.

In this sample, this clonotype turned up many times. The chain recombines TRBV9 with TRBJ2-1; a possible D gene is TRBD1 (5 bases). The germline V and J ends were trimmed by 0 bases and 9 bases, with 10 bases remaining between them. This CDR3 comprises 13 residues. Germline V gene data show CDR1 as SGDLS and CDR2 as YYNGEE. The CDR3 spells CASSVALGAEQFF. The CDR3 DNA follows: TGTGCCAGCAGCGTAGCTTTAGGGGCTGAGCAGTTCTTC.

The sample holds many counts of this clonotype. The chain couples TRBV10-3 to TRBJ1-5; no definite D call. CDR3 length equals 13 residues. Per germline, CDR1 ENHRY and CDR2 SYGVKD. The V gene lost 0 bases and the J gene lost 5 bases, with 5 bases spanning the gap. The DNA of the CDR3 is TGTGCCATCAGTGAGTCGGCCGATCAGCCCCAGCATTTT. Residues: CAISESADQPQHF.

This clonotype was observed many times. The rearrangement uses TRBV27 and TRBJ2-7, with 10 bases lining up with TRBD1. CDR1 and CDR2 (germline): MNHEY, SMNVEV (reference sequence). V trimming: 5 bases; J trimming: 3 bases; junction bases outside the gene matches: 4. The CDR3 length is 14 residues. This chain's CDR3 is CASSPGTGDYEQYF. The CDR3 DNA follows: TGTGCCAGCAGTCCCGGGACAGGGGACTACGAGCAGTACTTC.